The count of the clone carrying this TCR beta chain is one. Its target is not known. This entry is derived from a study of shared clonotypes between healthy human individuals. The authors split each subset's genomic DNA evenly across several immunoSEQ plates. Measured with immunoSEQ multiplex PCR; TCRdb has only the in-frame clones, and not every one. The sample carries 2 million to 2.5 million clones, just under 95% recorded once. Trimming removed 8 bases from V and 2 bases from J, with 13 bases in between. The CDR3 extends over 13 amino acids. CDR1 MNHNY and CDR2 SVGAGI come from the germline V gene (reference sequence). Points from the study as a whole: The study generally estimated greater richness for naive than memory subsets. Read depth was anticipated to influence clonotype sharing among donors.

CD8 cells regarded as naive lacked CD45RO, were positively chosen for CCR7, and omitted terminally differentiated effector memory CD45RA+ cells. The TCR sequence derives from a man aged 18 to 30 in good health. The chain carries TRBV6-6 and TRBJ2-7; tentatively, D is TRBD1 (7 bases). Sequences were obtained from naive CD8+ T cells sorted from blood. CDR3 coding DNA: TGTGCCAGCGGGGGGACAGCCACCTACGAGCAGTACTTC. Amino acids: CASGGTATYEQYF.